A single sample is the source of the 20 T cell receptor beta chains below, sequenced in a study of shared clonotypes between healthy human individuals (dated by TCRdb to about 2020). To prepare the library, the immunoSEQ multiplex PCR assay was applied. TCRdb obtained this table from immuneACCESS and retained in-frame rearrangements with V and J assigned. These tables miss some clones; where compared with another copy, unresolved V genes account for less than half of the shortfall, and the remainder is unexplained. For this sample the table gives under 1,100,000 clones, of which 65% to 75% were detected only once. Over 1.3% of the sample is in the top ten clones. Sequencing was done on a sample of memory CD4+ T cells sorted from blood. Read against the paper, the sample's cell subset or site label means: CD45RA-negative fraction. The receptors originated from a man aged 18 to 29 in good health.

Only one count was recorded for this clone. The chain is built from TRBV7-2 and TRBJ2-5; TRBD2 might be the D (7 bases). The CDR3 sequence is 17 residues long. The V and J ends lost 4 bases and 3 bases respectively, with 21 bases between them. Germline loops: CDR1 SGHTA, CDR2 FQGNSA. CDR3 sequence (DNA): TGTGCCAGCAGCTCCGGGTTGAGCCCGGGGGGCAAAGAGACCCAGTACTTC. Its translation is CASSSGLSPGGKETQYF.

This chain joins TRBV4-1 and TRBJ1-4; D uncertain. The CDR3 is 15 residues long. The germline V and J ends were trimmed by 1 base and 5 bases, with 11 bases remaining between them. Germline V lookup: CDR1 MGHRA, CDR2 YSYEKL. CDR3 amino acids: CASSQGAFKNEKLFF. The DNA for the CDR3 is TGCGCCAGCAGCCAAGGGGCCTTCAAGAATGAAAAACTGTTTTTT.

The chain uses TRBV28 and TRBJ2-5; D may correspond to TRBD1 or TRBD2 (6 bases each). Germline V lookup: CDR1 MDHEN, CDR2 SYDVKM. The CDR3 spans 18 residues. V was cut by 8 bases and J by 1 base, with 26 bases left in between. CDR3 in DNA: TGTGCCAGCTATGAGGCCGGTGGTGGGGGGCCTCTCCAAGAGACCCAGTACTTC. Protein: CASYEAGGGGPLQETQYF.

Here the CDR3 DNA reads TGTGCCAGCAGAATTGGAGAAGCCTATAATTCACCCCTCCACTTT. It codes for CASRIGEAYNSPLHF. The chain employs TRBV27 and TRBJ1-6, with D hard to call. V was shortened by 6 bases and J by 2 bases, with 11 bases between the two germline ends. Germline V gene data show CDR1 as MNHEY and CDR2 as SMNVEV (reference sequence). The CDR3 spans 15 residues.

About this clone: Other DNA sequences from this sample encode an identical CDR3 as well. The rearrangement links TRBV30 to TRBJ2-1, with 14 bases fitting TRBD2. Germline V gene lookup returns CDR1 GTSNPN and CDR2 SVGIG (reference sequence). V trimming: 3 bases; J trimming: 6 bases; junction bases outside the gene matches: 1. The CDR3 runs to 14 residues. The CDR3 here is CAWRGLAGVNEQFF. DNA of the CDR3: TGTGCCTGGAGGGGACTAGCGGGAGTCAATGAGCAGTTCTTC. Supplemented by reference TRBV30 and TRBJ2-1, the full variable domain reads SQTIHQWPATLVQPVGSPLSLECTVEGTSNPNLYWYRQAAGRGLQLLFYSVGIGQISSEVPQNLSASRPQDRQFILSSKKLLLSDSGFYLCAWRGLAGVNEQFFGPGTRLTVL.

This clone was seen a handful of times. This sample also contains other DNA sequences that code for the same CDR3. The rearrangement joins TRBV18 to TRBJ1-5; TRBD1 might be the D (5 bases). Germline-derived CDR1 and CDR2 are KGHSH and LQKENI. V lost 3 bases and J lost 7, with 10 bases in between. This CDR3 has 13 amino acids. The CDR3 DNA is TGTGCCAGCTCACCGGGGGAGGGGCAGCCCCAGCATTTT. Its translation: CASSPGEGQPQHF.

The table lists this clone with a few counts. The chain employs TRBV6-5 and TRBJ1-2; 7 nucleotides align to TRBD1. The CDR3 consists of 15 residues. V was pared by 5 bases and J by 0 bases, with 6 bases of the junction left unmatched. The germline gives CDR1 MNHEY, CDR2 SVGAGI. The CDR3 spells CASSRDRAPNYGYTF. The CDR3 DNA follows: TGTGCCAGCAGTAGAGACAGGGCTCCTAACTATGGCTACACCTTC.

CDR3 loop: CASSFFTYGYTF. Written as DNA, the CDR3 is TGTGCCAGCAGCTTTTTTACCTATGGCTACACCTTC. This chain links TRBV5-6 with TRBJ1-2; D is ambiguous. The CDR3 covers 12 residues. The germline V and J ends were trimmed by 2 bases and 4 bases, with 6 bases remaining between them. CDR1 SGHDT and CDR2 YYEEEE come from the germline V gene.

V is TRBV7-9 and J is TRBJ2-1; 11 bases align to TRBD1. From germline, CDR1 is SEHNR and CDR2 FQNEAQ (reference sequence). The CDR3 length is 15 residues. Trimming removed 5 bases from V and 4 bases from J; junction bases left unmatched: 4. CDR3 DNA sequence: TGTGCCAGCAGCCTGGGACAGGGGGTTTACAATGAGCAGTTCTTC. Translation gives CASSLGQGVYNEQFF.

The rearrangement joins TRBV7-9 to TRBJ1-1, with TRBD1 matching over 8 bases. Germline CDR1 and CDR2: SEHNR and FQNEAQ (reference sequence). The CDR3 length is 14 residues. V lost 2 bases, J lost 7 bases, and 6 bases stayed unmatched. CDR3 amino acids: CASSLRDRWDEAFF. The CDR3 DNA is TGTGCCAGCAGCTTACGGGACAGGTGGGATGAAGCTTTCTTT.

The chain carries TRBV6-5 and TRBJ2-4; the match to TRBD1 covers 7 bases. The CDR3 has 14 residues. The junction had 9 bases not matched to a gene; V was cut back by 7 bases and J by 6 bases. Germline-derived CDR1 and CDR2 are MNHEY and SVGAGI. The CDR3 spells CASMMSGGLNIQYF. CDR3 bases: TGTGCCAGCATGATGTCAGGGGGTTTAAACATTCAGTACTTC.

The chain is built from TRBV10-1 and TRBJ2-5; either TRBD1 or TRBD2 may fit D (5 bases each). The V and J ends lost 4 bases and 5 bases respectively, with 11 bases between them. Germline V lookup: CDR1 WNHNN, CDR2 SYGVQD (reference sequence). The CDR3 spans 13 residues. Written as DNA, the CDR3 is TGCGCCAGCAGTGGTGGGGGACGGGAGACCCAGTACTTC. This encodes CASSGGGRETQYF.

The gene calls are TRBV2 and TRBJ1-6, with 7 bases matching TRBD1. Germline V gene sequence: CDR1 SNHLY, CDR2 FYNNEI. This CDR3 spans 13 amino acids. Trimming at V came to 3 bases and at J to 9 bases, leaving 2 bases not matched to a gene. The chain's CDR3 is CASSETGISPLHF. The CDR3 DNA is TGTGCCAGCAGTGAGACAGGGATTTCACCCCTCCACTTT.

This rearrangement joins TRBV11-3 to TRBJ2-3, with 9 bases that match TRBD2. The CDR3 runs 13 residues. In germline, CDR1 is SGHNT, CDR2 YENEEA. Trimming cost V 5 bases and J 8 bases; bases outside gene matches: 5. CDR3 nucleotides: TGTGCCAGCAGCGAGGCAGCGGGAGGTACGCAGTATTTT. This codes for CASSEAAGGTQYF.

The chain couples TRBV2 to TRBJ1-4; D is uncertain. The germline V gene has CDR1 SNHLY and CDR2 FYNNEI. This CDR3 region has 13 residues. The V and J ends lost 8 bases and 3 bases respectively, with 10 bases between them. CDR3 sequence reads: CASVDWANEKLFF. Here the CDR3 DNA reads TGTGCCAGCGTCGACTGGGCTAATGAAAAACTGTTTTTT.

This clone occurred many times. The chain couples TRBV7-8 to TRBJ1-5; TRBD1 might be the D (5 bases). CDR1 and CDR2 from the germline V gene are SGHVS and FQNEAQ. Trimming removed 5 bases from V and 5 bases from J, with 10 bases in between. The CDR3 covers 13 residues. The CDR3 loop reads CASSRGSHQPQHF. CDR3 coding DNA: TGTGCCAGCAGCCGGGGCAGCCATCAGCCCCAGCATTTT.

This chain links TRBV7-9 with TRBJ2-7, with a possible D match to TRBD2 (7 bases). The CDR3 runs 15 residues. CDR1 is SEHNR and CDR2 is FQNEAQ in the germline V gene (reference sequence). V lost 2 bases and J 2 bases, leaving 13 bases between the germline ends. Here the CDR3 DNA reads TGTGCCAGCAGCTTAATGGCGGGGGCAACCTACGAGCAGTACTTC. Encoded protein: CASSLMAGATYEQYF.

This clone was observed a single time. This rearrangement joins TRBV19 to TRBJ2-2, with 10 bases identical to TRBD2. Germline V lookup: CDR1 LNHDA, CDR2 SQIVND (reference sequence). The CDR3 covers 17 residues. V shed 7 bases, J shed 1 base, and the junction held 9 bases outside the gene matches. The DNA of the CDR3 is TGTGCCAGTACCTTGGCTAGCGGGAGTGGGAACACCGGGGAGCTGTTTTTT. Its translation is CASTLASGSGNTGELFF.

The rearrangement uses TRBV6-1 and TRBJ2-7, with D possibly matching TRBD1 (5 bases). Per the germline V gene, CDR1 is MNHNS and CDR2 is SASEGT. The CDR3 runs to 15 residues. Trimming pared 6 bases from V and 6 bases from J, leaving 21 bases between. The CDR3 coding sequence is TGTGCCAGCAGGGAACTGGGGCGGTCGGCGGCCGAGCAGTACTTC. This codes for CASRELGRSAAEQYF.

The chain couples TRBV27 to TRBJ2-7; TRBD2 matches 11 bases. After removal of 5 bases from V and 1 base from J, the junction contained 4 bases not matched to a gene. The CDR3 runs 15 residues. Per the germline V gene, CDR1 is MNHEY and CDR2 is SMNVEV (reference sequence). CDR3 region: CASSTRLAGSYEQYF. The CDR3 bases are TGTGCCAGCAGTACCCGACTAGCGGGGTCCTACGAGCAGTACTTC.